Listed here is a single TCR beta chain. Between the trimmed V and J ends, which lost 7 bases and 9 bases, there was a span of 16 bases. The CDR3 extends over 13 amino acids. Per the germline V gene, CDR1 is LNHDA and CDR2 is SQIVND (reference sequence). How the authors handled the data: Nucleated cell number was recorded as an estimate derived from reference gene primer amplification. Assay used: immunoSEQ multiplex PCR; TCRdb lists only in-frame clones, some missing. V, J and clone size derive from that table, while D and trimming were established from the DNA sequence. The repertoire holds some 200,000 clones, around 88% seen once, with 1.5% in the top ten. These data belong to a study of blood T cell repertoires in COVID-19. Study summary: Spain, Italy and the United States supplied samples that represented acute and convalescent COVID-19. The cDNA or gDNA used as material had been derived from T cells, B-cell-depleted T cells, or PBMCs.

The chain is built from TRBV19 and TRBJ2-1; D call uncertain. The sequencing input was peripheral blood. The receptor comes from a man aged 18 to 29 with active or convalescent COVID-19. The CDR3 region has the DNA TGTGCCAGTACTGAAATCGACCTAGGTGAGCAGTTCTTC. The encoded protein is CASTEIDLGEQFF.